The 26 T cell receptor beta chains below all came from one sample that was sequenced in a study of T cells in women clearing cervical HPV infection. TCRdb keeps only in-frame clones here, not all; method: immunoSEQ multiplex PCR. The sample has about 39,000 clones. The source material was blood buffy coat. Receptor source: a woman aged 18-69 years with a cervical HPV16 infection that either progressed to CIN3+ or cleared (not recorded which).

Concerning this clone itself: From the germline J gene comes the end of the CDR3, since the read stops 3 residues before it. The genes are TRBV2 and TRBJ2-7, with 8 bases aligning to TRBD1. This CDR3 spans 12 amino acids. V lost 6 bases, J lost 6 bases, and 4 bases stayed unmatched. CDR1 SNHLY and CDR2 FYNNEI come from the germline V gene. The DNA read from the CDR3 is TGTGCCAGCAGCGCGACAGGGGTCGAG. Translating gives CASSATGVE. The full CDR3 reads CASSATGVEQYF.

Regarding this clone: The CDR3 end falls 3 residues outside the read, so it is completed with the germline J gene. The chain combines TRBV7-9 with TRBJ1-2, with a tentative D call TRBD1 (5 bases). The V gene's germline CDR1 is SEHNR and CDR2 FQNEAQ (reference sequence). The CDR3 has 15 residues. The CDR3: CASSFAQGVNKGYTF. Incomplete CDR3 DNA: TGTGCCAGCAGCTTCGCACAAGGGGTCAACAAAGGC.

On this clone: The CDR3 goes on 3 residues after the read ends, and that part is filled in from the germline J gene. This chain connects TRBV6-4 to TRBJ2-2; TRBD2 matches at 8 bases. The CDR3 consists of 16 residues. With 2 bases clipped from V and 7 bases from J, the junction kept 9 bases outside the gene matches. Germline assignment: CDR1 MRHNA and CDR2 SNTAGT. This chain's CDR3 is CASSDLVSGAVGELFF. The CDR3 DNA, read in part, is TGTGCCAGCAGTGACCTCGTTAGCGGGGCCGTCGGGGAG.

The CDR3 reads CSAHLGLAGQETQYF. The CDR3 bases that were read are TGCAGTGCCCACCTAGGGCTAGCGGGGCAAGAGACC. The V gene is TRBV20-1, the J gene TRBJ2-5; 9 bases align to TRBD2. The CDR3 is cut off 3 residues early in the read; its end comes from the germline J gene. Per germline, CDR1 DFQATT and CDR2 SNEGSKA (reference sequence). The CDR3 extends over 15 amino acids. V lost 6 bases and J lost 2; bases outside the gene matches: 10.

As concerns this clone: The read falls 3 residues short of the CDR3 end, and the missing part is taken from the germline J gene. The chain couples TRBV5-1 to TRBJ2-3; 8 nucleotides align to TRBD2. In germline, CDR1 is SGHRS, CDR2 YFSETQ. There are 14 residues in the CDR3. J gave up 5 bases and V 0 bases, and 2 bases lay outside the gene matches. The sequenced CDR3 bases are TGCGCCAGCAGCTTGGATAGCGGGGAAGATACG. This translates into CASSLDSGEDT. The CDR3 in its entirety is CASSLDSGEDTQYF.

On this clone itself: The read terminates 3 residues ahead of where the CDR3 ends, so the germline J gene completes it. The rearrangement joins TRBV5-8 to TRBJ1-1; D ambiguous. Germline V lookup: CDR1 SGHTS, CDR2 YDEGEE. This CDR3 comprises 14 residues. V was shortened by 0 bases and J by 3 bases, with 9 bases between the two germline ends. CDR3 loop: CASSLVIRDTEAFF. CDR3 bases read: TGTGCCAGCAGCTTGGTTATCCGGGACACTGAA.

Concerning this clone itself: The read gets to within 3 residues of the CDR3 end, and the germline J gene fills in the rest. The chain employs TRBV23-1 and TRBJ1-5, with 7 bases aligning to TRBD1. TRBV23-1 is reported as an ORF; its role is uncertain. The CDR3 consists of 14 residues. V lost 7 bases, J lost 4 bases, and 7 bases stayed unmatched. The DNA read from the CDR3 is TGCGCCAGCACCCGACAGGGTCGAAATCAGCCC. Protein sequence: CASTRQGRNQP. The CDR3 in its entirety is CASTRQGRNQPQHF.

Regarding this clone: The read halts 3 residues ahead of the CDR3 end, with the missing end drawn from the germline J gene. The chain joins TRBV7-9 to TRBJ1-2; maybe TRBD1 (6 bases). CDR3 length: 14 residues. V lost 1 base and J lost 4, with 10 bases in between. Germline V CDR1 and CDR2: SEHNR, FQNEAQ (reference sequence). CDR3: CASSLGGTPYGYTF. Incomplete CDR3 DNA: TGTGCCAGCAGCTTAGGGGGGACACCCTATGGC.

The CDR3 reads CASSQGTISSYEQYF. CDR3 DNA (partial): TGTGCCAGCAGCCAGGGGACTATCTCCTCCTACGAG. The gene calls are TRBV4-2 and TRBJ2-7; 7 bases fit TRBD2. The observed sequence ends 3 residues before the CDR3 terminus, with the missing tail filled in from the germline J gene. Germline assignment: CDR1 LGHNA and CDR2 YNFKEQ. The length of the CDR3 is 15 residues. The V gene end was trimmed by 3 bases and the J gene end by 0 bases; junction bases not matched to a gene: 5.

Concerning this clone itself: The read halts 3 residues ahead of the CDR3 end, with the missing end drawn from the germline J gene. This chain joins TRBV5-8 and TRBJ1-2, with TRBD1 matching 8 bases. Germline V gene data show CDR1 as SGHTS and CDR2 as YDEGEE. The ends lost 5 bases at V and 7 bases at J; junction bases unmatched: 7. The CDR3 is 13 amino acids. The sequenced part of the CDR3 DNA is TGTGCCAGCAGTCCTGGACAGGGCGGTGGC. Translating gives CASSPGQGGG. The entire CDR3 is CASSPGQGGGYTF.

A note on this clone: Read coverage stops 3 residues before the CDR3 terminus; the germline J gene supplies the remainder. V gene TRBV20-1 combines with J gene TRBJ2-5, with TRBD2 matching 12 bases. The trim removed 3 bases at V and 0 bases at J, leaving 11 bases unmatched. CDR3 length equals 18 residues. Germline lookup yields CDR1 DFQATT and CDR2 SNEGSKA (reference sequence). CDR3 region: CSASRTSGGPPNQETQYF. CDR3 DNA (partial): TGCAGTGCTAGCCGAACTAGCGGGGGGCCACCCAACCAAGAGACC.

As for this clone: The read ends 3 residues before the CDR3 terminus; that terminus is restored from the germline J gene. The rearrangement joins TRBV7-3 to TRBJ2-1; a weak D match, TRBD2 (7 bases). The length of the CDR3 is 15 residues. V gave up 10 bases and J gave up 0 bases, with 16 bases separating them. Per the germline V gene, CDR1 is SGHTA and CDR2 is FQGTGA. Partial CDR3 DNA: TGTGCCACCGCGGGGGCCCCGAGCTCCTACAATGAG. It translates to CATAGAPSSYNE. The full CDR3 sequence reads CATAGAPSSYNEQFF.

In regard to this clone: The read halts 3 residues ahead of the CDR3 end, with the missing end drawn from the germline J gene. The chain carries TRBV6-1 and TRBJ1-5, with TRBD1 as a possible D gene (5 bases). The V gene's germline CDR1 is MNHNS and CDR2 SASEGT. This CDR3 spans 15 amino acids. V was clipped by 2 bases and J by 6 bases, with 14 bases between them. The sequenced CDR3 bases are TGTGCCAGCAGTGAATCGGGGGGACCGACTCAGCCC. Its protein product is CASSESGGPTQP. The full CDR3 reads CASSESGGPTQPQHF.

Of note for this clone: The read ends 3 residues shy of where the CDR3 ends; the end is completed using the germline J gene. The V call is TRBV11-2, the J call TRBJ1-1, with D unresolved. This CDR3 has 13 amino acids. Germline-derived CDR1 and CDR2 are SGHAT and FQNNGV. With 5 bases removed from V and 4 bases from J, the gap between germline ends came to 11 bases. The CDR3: CASSLRRGTEAFF. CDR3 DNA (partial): TGTGCCAGCAGCCTCAGACGGGGCACTGAA.

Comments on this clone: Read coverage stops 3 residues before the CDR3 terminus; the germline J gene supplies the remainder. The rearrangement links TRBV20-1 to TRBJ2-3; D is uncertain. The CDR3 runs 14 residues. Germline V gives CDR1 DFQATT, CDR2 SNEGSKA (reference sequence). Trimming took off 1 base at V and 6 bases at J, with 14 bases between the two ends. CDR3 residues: CSARALRYLDTQYF. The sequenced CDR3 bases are TGCAGTGCTAGAGCTCTGCGGTACCTGGATACG.

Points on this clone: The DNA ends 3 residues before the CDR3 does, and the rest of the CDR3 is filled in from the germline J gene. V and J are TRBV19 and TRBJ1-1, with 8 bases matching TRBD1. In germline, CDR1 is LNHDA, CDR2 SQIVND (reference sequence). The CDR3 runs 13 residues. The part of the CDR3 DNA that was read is TGTGCCAGTAGTGGTAGGACAGGGAGCAAA. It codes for CASSGRTGSK. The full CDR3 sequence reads CASSGRTGSKAFF.

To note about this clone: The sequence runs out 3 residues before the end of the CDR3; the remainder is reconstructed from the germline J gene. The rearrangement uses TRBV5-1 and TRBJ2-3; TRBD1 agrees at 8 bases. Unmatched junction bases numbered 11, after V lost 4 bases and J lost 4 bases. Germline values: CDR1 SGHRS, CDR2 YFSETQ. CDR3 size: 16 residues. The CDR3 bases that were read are TGCGCCAGCAGCACCGGACAGGGAGGTGCGGCAGATACG. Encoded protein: CASSTGQGGAADT. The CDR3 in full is CASSTGQGGAADTQYF.

The CDR3 protein is CASSLTTGRSGGTQETQYF. CDR3 DNA (partial): TGCGCCAGCAGCTTGACGACCGGCCGTAGCGGGGGGACTCAAGAGACC. The chain employs TRBV5-1 and TRBJ2-5, with 10 bases lining up with TRBD2. Coverage ceases 3 residues before the CDR3 finishes, and the germline J gene fills in the end. With 1 base clipped from V and 2 bases from J, the junction kept 14 bases outside the gene matches. Germline CDR1 and CDR2: SGHRS and YFSETQ. The CDR3 runs 19 residues.

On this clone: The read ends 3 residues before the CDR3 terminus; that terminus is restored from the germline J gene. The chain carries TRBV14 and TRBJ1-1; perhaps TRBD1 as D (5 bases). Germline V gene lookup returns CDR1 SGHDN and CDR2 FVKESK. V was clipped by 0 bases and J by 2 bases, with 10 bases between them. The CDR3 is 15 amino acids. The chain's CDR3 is CASSQDEWGNTEAFF. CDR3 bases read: TGTGCCAGCAGCCAAGATGAATGGGGCAACACTGAA. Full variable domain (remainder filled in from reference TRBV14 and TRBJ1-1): EAGVTQFPSHSVIEKGQTVTLRCDPISGHDNLYWYRRVMGKEIKFLLHFVKESKQDESGMPNNRFLAERTGGTYSTLKVQPAELEDSGVYFCASSQDEWGNTEAFFGQGTRLTVV.

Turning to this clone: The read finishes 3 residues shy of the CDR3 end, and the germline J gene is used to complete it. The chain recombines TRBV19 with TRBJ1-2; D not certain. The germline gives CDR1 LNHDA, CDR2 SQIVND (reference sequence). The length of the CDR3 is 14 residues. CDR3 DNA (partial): TGTGCCAGTAGTAGAGGAGACACCCAGAGGGGC. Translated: CASSRGDTQRG. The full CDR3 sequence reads CASSRGDTQRGYTF.

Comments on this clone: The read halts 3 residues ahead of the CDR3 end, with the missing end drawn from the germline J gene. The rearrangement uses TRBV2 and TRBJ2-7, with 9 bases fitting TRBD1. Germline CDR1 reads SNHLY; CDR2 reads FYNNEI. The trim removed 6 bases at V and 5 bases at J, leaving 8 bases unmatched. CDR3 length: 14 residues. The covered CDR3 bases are TGTGCCAGCAGCGATAGGACAGGGGACGACGAG. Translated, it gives CASSDRTGDDE. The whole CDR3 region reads CASSDRTGDDEQYF.

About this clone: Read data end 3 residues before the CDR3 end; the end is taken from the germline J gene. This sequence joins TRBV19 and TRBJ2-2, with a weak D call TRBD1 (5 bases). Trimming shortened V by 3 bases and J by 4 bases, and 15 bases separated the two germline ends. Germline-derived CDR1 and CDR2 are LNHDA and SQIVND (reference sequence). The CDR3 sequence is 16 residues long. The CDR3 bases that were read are TGTGCCAGTAGTATTAAAGGGGCGATGGGCACCGGGGAG. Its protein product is CASSIKGAMGTGE. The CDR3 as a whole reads CASSIKGAMGTGELFF.

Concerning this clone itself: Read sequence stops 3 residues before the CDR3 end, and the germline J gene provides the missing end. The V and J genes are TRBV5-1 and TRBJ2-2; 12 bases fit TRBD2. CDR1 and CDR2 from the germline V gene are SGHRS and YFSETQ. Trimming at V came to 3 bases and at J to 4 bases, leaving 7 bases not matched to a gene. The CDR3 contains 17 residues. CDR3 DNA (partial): TGCGCCAGCAGCTCCCGGACTAGCGGGGACCTCACCGGGGAG. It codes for CASSSRTSGDLTGE. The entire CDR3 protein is CASSSRTSGDLTGELFF.

The DNA read from the CDR3 is TGTGCCAGCGGCCCGGGGGGCGGGGGTTACAATGAG. It is translated as CASGPGGGGYNE. The CDR3 reads in full as CASGPGGGGYNEQFF. The chain has TRBV6-4 and TRBJ2-1; possible D gene TRBD2, 7 bases. The read terminates 3 residues ahead of where the CDR3 ends, so the germline J gene completes it. The V gene's germline CDR1 is MRHNA and CDR2 SNTAGT. V lost 8 bases to trimming and J lost 4 bases, with 18 bases between them. The CDR3 is made up of 15 amino acids.

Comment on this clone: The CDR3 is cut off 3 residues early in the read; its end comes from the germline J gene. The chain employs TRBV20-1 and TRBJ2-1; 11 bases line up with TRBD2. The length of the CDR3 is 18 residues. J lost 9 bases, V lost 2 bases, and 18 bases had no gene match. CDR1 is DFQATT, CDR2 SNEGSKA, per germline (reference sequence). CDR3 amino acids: CSARNPGLAGGPGGEQFF. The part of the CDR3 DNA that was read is TGCAGTGCTAGAAACCCGGGGCTAGCGGGGGGACCAGGCGGTGAG.

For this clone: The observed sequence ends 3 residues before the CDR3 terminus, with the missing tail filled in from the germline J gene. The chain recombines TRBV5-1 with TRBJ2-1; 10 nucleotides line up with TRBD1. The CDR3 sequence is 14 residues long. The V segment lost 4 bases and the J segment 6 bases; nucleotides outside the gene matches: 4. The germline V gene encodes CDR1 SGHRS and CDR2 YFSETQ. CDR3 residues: CASSRGQGSNEQFF. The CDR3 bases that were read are TGCGCCAGCAGCCGGGGACAGGGGTCCAATGAG.